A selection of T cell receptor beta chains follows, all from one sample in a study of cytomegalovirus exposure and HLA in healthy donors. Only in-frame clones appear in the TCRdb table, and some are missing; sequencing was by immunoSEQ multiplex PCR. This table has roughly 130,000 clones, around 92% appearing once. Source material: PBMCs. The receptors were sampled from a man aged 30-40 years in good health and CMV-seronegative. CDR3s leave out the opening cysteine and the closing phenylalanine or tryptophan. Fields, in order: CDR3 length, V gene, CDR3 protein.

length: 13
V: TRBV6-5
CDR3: ASSYSRDRVNEQY

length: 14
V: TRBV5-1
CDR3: ASSPGQGANTGELF

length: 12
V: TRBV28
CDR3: ASGTGLNTGELF

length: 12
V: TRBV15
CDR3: ATSRDYSNQPQH

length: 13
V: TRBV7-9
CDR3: ASSLGQGAPNEQF

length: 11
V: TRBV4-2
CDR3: ASSQDSVTKAF

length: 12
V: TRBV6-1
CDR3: ATRGGVDTGELF

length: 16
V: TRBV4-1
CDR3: ASSQASTGGPGTGELF

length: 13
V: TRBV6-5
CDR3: ASTGDRTLRAEAF

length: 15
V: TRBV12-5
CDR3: ASGLHGTTFIPYEQY

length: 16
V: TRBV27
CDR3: ASSFSGGATTYKNIQY

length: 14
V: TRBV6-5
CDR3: ASSYSISGGVNEQF

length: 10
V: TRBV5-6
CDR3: ASSFSPYGYT

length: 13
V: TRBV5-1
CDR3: ASSLQGTDSGEQF

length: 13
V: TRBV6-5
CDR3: ASSYRTGSWDGYT

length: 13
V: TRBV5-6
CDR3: ASSLGARDVYGYT

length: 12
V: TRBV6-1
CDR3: ASSEDRLNEKLF

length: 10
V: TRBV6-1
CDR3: ASQGPNQPQH

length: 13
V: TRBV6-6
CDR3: ASSRTFSSYNEQF

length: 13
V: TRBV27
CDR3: ASSLSAPGAYEQY

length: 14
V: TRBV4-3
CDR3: ASSHHVDRLNSPLH

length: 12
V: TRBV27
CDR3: ASSKRTGLEKLF

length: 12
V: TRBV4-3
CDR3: ASSQDSTGYEQY

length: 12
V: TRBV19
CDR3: ASSIVSGTTEAF

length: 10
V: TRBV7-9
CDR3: ASSSGKQPQH

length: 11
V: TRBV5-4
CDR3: ASSARGFTEAF

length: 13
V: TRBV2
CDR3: ASSLDRAVGNTIY

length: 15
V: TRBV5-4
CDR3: ASSLTGLSSYNSPLH

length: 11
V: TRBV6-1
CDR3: ATAGTYNSPLH

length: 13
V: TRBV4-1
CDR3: ASSQVQAGLYEQY

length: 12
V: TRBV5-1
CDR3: ASSLGRDSYEQY

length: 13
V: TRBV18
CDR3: ASSPGGQGRGEQY

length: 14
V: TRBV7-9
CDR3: ASSLGGQGGGQPQH

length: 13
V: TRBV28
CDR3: ASSLFGTNQETQY

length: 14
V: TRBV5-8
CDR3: ASSQGTGLWDTEAF

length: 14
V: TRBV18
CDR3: ASSPLQTGQNTEAF

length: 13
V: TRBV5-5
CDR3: ASRLTGGVPYEQY

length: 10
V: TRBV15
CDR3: ATSRQGGEQF

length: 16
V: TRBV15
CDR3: ATSRDGVRGPYRTEAF

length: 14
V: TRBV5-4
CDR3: ASSSRSGTANYGYT

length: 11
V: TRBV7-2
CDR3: ASRLTGAHGYT

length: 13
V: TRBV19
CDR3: ASSKDRGQSYEQY

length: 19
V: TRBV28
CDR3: ASSSYVGQGARAGLQETQY

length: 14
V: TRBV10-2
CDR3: ASSAPRGRTNTEAF

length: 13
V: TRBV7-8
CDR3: ASSPTGYSNQPQH

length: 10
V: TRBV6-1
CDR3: ASSEGYYGYT

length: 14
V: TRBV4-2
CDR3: ASSQDDRGGNQPQH

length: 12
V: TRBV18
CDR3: ASSSTSGQETQY